This entry is about one T cell receptor (beta chain). Assay: immunoSEQ multiplex PCR; the TCRdb copy retains only in-frame clones and omits some. This sample carries fewer than 150,000 clones, roughly four fifths of them seen once, and the ten largest clones take about 20%. Per germline, CDR1 SEHNR and CDR2 FQNEAQ (reference sequence). Trimming took off 3 bases at V and 3 bases at J, with 17 bases between the two ends. This CDR3 has 16 residues. These data come from a study of blood T cell repertoires in COVID-19. About the study: Nucleic acid was either cDNA or gDNA, and it came from T cells, B-cell-depleted T cells, or PBMCs.

The TCR comes from a man younger than 40 who had recovered from COVID-19. The rearrangement links TRBV7-9 to TRBJ1-2; D remains unclear. The sequencing input was PBMCs or T cells enriched from blood (not recorded which). As DNA, the CDR3 is TGTGCCAGCAGCTTCCCGCCACCCTCCGCAGACTATGGCTACACCTTC. Its translation: CASSFPPPSADYGYTF.